These T cell receptor beta chains were read from a single sample in a study of cytomegalovirus exposure and HLA in healthy donors. Assay: immunoSEQ multiplex PCR; the TCRdb copy retains only in-frame clones and omits some. The sample holds approximately 160,000 clones, approximately 84% seen once. Sequences were obtained from PBMCs. Receptors were obtained from a girl between 10 and 17 years old in good health and CMV-seropositive. Each CDR3 is given with its conserved first and last residue. The order of the fields is J gene, D gene, V gene, clone size, CDR3 protein, CDR3 DNA. D genes are given only for firm matches. Clone size appears in some rows only: once, few, many, or a class for an expanded clone.

j_gene: TRBJ1-2
d_gene: .
v_gene: TRBV5-1
abundance: once
CDR3aa: CASSWRRVPVDGYTF
CDR3nt: TGCGCCAGCAGCTGGAGGCGGGTCCCAGTGGATGGCTACACCTTC

j_gene: TRBJ1-1
d_gene: .
v_gene: TRBV5-1
abundance: .
CDR3aa: CASSINRDTTNTEAFF
CDR3nt: TGCGCCAGCAGCATCAACCGGGACACGACGAACACTGAAGCTTTCTTT

j_gene: TRBJ2-7
d_gene: TRBD1
v_gene: TRBV10-3
abundance: .
CDR3aa: CAISDRTGGSYEQYF
CDR3nt: TGTGCCATCAGTGACCGAACAGGGGGCTCCTACGAGCAGTACTTC

j_gene: TRBJ2-1
d_gene: TRBD1
v_gene: TRBV5-6
abundance: .
CDR3aa: CASSSGTGITYNEQFF
CDR3nt: TGTGCCAGCAGCTCCGGGACAGGGATTACCTACAATGAGCAGTTCTTC

j_gene: TRBJ2-7
d_gene: TRBD1
v_gene: TRBV19
abundance: .
CDR3aa: CASKDRRTYEQYF
CDR3nt: TGTGCCAGTAAGGACAGGCGAACCTACGAGCAGTACTTC

j_gene: TRBJ1-1
d_gene: .
v_gene: TRBV7-2
abundance: .
CDR3aa: CASSRPEEGWDTEAFF
CDR3nt: TGTGCCAGCAGCCGACCCGAGGAGGGCTGGGACACTGAAGCTTTCTTT

j_gene: TRBJ1-2
d_gene: TRBD1
v_gene: TRBV4-1
abundance: .
CDR3aa: CASSQTGVGKGYTF
CDR3nt: TGCGCCAGCAGCCAAACAGGGGTAGGGAAGGGCTACACCTTC

j_gene: TRBJ2-4
d_gene: .
v_gene: TRBV4-1
abundance: once
CDR3aa: CASSQTSGLGAKNIQYF
CDR3nt: TGCGCCAGCAGCCAAACTTCAGGGTTGGGGGCCAAAAACATTCAGTACTTC

j_gene: TRBJ2-7
d_gene: TRBD1
v_gene: TRBV29-1
abundance: .
CDR3aa: CSVDGTGAYEQYF
CDR3nt: TGCAGCGTTGATGGGACAGGGGCCTACGAGCAGTACTTC

j_gene: TRBJ2-2
d_gene: .
v_gene: TRBV19
abundance: .
CDR3aa: CASIAVANTGELFF
CDR3nt: TGTGCCAGTATCGCAGTCGCGAACACCGGGGAGCTGTTTTTT

j_gene: TRBJ1-1
d_gene: TRBD1
v_gene: TRBV6-1
abundance: .
CDR3aa: CASRTGWNLNTEAFF
CDR3nt: TGTGCCAGCAGGACAGGGTGGAACTTGAACACTGAAGCTTTCTTT

j_gene: TRBJ1-2
d_gene: .
v_gene: TRBV11-3
abundance: .
CDR3aa: CASSLGTSNYGYTF
CDR3nt: TGTGCCAGCAGCTTGGGGACTTCTAACTATGGCTACACCTTC

j_gene: TRBJ1-2
d_gene: TRBD1
v_gene: TRBV5-4
abundance: .
CDR3aa: CASSLAGDRGYGYTF
CDR3nt: TGTGCCAGCAGCTTGGCTGGAGACAGGGGCTATGGCTACACCTTC

j_gene: TRBJ2-7
d_gene: .
v_gene: TRBV5-1
abundance: .
CDR3aa: CASSFEGGVMHEQYF
CDR3nt: TGCGCCAGCAGCTTTGAGGGGGGGGTGATGCACGAGCAGTACTTC